This TCR beta chain was identified during a study of cytomegalovirus exposure and HLA in healthy donors. PCR involved 60 Vbeta and 13 Jbeta primers. Sequencing was performed with immunoSEQ multiplex PCR; in TCRdb, only in-frame clones are kept and a portion is missing. The data show 100,000 to 140,000 clones, 55% to 85% seen once. The V gene's germline CDR1 is SGHRS and CDR2 YFSETQ. This CDR3 is built from 14 residues. V dropped 6 bases and J dropped 3; count of bases not matched to a gene: 7. By share, this clone counts as medium-sized. Antigen: not known. Healthy bone marrow donors supplied every sample. At collection, donors were nominally healthy, but unrecorded immune exposures were probable. Study-level results: When the data were analyzed later, several of the most significant clusters appeared to be linked to common viral pathogens.

Input material: PBMCs. This TCR derives from a man aged 25 to 40 in good health and CMV-seronegative. The V gene is TRBV5-1, the J gene TRBJ2-3; 7 bases line up with TRBD1. As DNA, the CDR3 is TGCGCCAGCAATCCGGACAGGCCGACAGATACGCAGTATTTT. Its protein product is CASNPDRPTDTQYF. The variable domain in full, completed from reference TRBV5-1 and TRBJ2-3, reads KAGVTQTPRYLIKTRGQQVTLSCSPISGHRSVSWYQQTPGQGLQFLFEYFSETQRNKGNFPGRFSGRQFSNSRSEMNVSTLELGDSALYLCASNPDRPTDTQYFGPGTRLTVL.